The 29 T cell receptor beta chains presented below share a single source sample, sequenced in a study of blood T cell repertoires in COVID-19. Method: immunoSEQ multiplex PCR; TCRdb's copy keeps in-frame clones and lacks some. The sample includes hundreds of thousands of clones, 80% to 90% of them seen just once. The sequenced sample consisted of PBMCs or T cells enriched from blood (not recorded which). These TCRs come from a woman between 18 and 29 years old who had recovered from COVID-19.

The gene calls are TRBV6-5 and TRBJ2-7, with 9 bases fitting TRBD1. Germline CDR1 and CDR2: MNHEY and SVGAGI. This CDR3 contains 12 residues. Unmatched junction bases numbered 2, after V lost 8 bases and J lost 3 bases. In nucleotides, the CDR3 is TGTGCCAGCCGGGACAGGGACTACGAGCAGTACTTC. It yields the protein CASRDRDYEQYF.

This sequence joins TRBV27 and TRBJ2-1; 7 bases align to TRBD1. Germline CDR1 reads MNHEY; CDR2 reads SMNVEV (reference sequence). The CDR3 sequence is 16 residues long. Trimming at V came to 5 bases and at J to 2 bases, leaving 9 bases not matched to a gene. The CDR3: CASSLSLGQAYNEQFF. DNA of the CDR3: TGTGCCAGCAGTCTGTCCCTAGGACAGGCCTACAATGAGCAGTTCTTC.

This chain joins TRBV28 and TRBJ1-3, with D hard to call. With 2 bases removed from V and 4 bases from J, the gap between germline ends came to 9 bases. This CDR3 region has 14 residues. The germline CDR1 and CDR2 sequences are MDHEN and SYDVKM. The CDR3 DNA is TGTGCCAGCAGTTTAGGGCCCGTCGGAAACACCATATATTTT. As protein: CASSLGPVGNTIYF.

In this sample, this clone turned up once. V and J are TRBV5-1 and TRBJ1-2; a weak D match, TRBD1 (6 bases). Germline values: CDR1 SGHRS, CDR2 YFSETQ. The CDR3 contains 14 residues. V lost 0 bases and J lost 8, with 14 bases in between. This CDR3 reads CASSLVLGGQGYTF. The DNA of the CDR3 is TGCGCCAGCAGCTTGGTGTTAGGCGGACAGGGCTACACCTTC. The whole variable domain, remainder taken from reference TRBV5-1 and TRBJ1-2, is KAGVTQTPRYLIKTRGQQVTLSCSPISGHRSVSWYQQTPGQGLQFLFEYFSETQRNKGNFPGRFSGRQFSNSRSEMNVSTLELGDSALYLCASSLVLGGQGYTFGSGTRLTVV.

In the case of this clone: This sample also contains other DNA sequences that code for the same CDR3. The chain links TRBV9 to TRBJ1-1; D is possibly TRBD1 (5 bases). Germline CDR1 reads SGDLS; CDR2 reads YYNGEE. This CDR3 has 14 amino acids. V was cut by 2 bases and J by 0 bases, with 8 bases left in between. The CDR3 coding sequence is TGTGCCAGCAGCGTGGGGGGAATGAACACTGAAGCTTTCTTT. Translating it yields CASSVGGMNTEAFF.

The chain carries TRBV2 and TRBJ2-1; 10 bases agree with TRBD2. After removal of 10 bases from V and 7 bases from J, the junction contained 16 bases not matched to a gene. Germline V CDR1 and CDR2: SNHLY, FYNNEI. The CDR3 covers 16 residues. The CDR3 sequence: CATSNEAGGHGNEQFF. In nucleotides, the CDR3 is TGTGCCACAAGCAATGAAGCGGGGGGGCATGGGAATGAGCAGTTCTTC.

The chain carries TRBV5-4 and TRBJ2-7, with TRBD1 as a possible D gene (6 bases). The CDR3 length is 14 residues. With 4 bases removed from V and 2 bases from J, the gap between germline ends came to 13 bases. Germline V CDR1 and CDR2: SGHNT, YYREEE (reference sequence). The CDR3 nucleotides are TGTGCCAGCAGCGGGGACAACGACGCCTACGAGCAGTACTTC. Encoded protein: CASSGDNDAYEQYF.

The chain links TRBV6-6 to TRBJ1-1, with unresolved D. From germline, CDR1 is MNHNY and CDR2 SVGAGI (reference sequence). The germline V and J ends were trimmed by 7 bases and 5 bases, with 14 bases remaining between them. This CDR3 contains 13 residues. CDR3 region: CASISSGGTEAFF. CDR3 DNA sequence: TGTGCCAGCATCTCGTCCGGAGGAACTGAAGCTTTCTTT.

The V gene is TRBV7-9, the J gene TRBJ1-3; TRBD1 might be the D (5 bases). Germline CDR1 SEHNR, CDR2 FQNEAQ (reference sequence). With 5 bases removed from V and 0 bases from J, the gap between germline ends came to 8 bases. The CDR3 is made up of 14 amino acids. The CDR3 loop reads CASSHDSSGNTIYF. CDR3 in DNA: TGTGCCAGCAGCCACGACAGCTCTGGAAACACCATATATTTT.

In this sample, this clone turned up once. The chain employs TRBV9 and TRBJ2-7, with D maybe TRBD2 (5 bases). The CDR3 length is 15 residues. Germline V lookup: CDR1 SGDLS, CDR2 YYNGEE. V dropped 2 bases and J dropped 0 bases, with 12 bases sitting between them. The CDR3 sequence is CASSVSGIHSYEQYF. DNA of the CDR3: TGTGCCAGCAGCGTTTCCGGGATCCACTCCTACGAGCAGTACTTC.

J is TRBJ1-1 and V is TRBV4-1; tentative D call: TRBD1 (5 bases). Germline V gene lookup returns CDR1 MGHRA and CDR2 YSYEKL. CDR3 size: 16 residues. Trimming took off 0 bases at V and 1 base at J, with 12 bases between the two ends. CDR3 region: CASSQEGVGGNTEAFF. The CDR3 DNA reads as TGCGCCAGCAGCCAAGAAGGGGTCGGGGGGAACACTGAAGCTTTCTTT.

This chain connects TRBV10-2 to TRBJ2-7; 7 nucleotides agree with TRBD1. The CDR3 spans 13 residues. Germline V lookup: CDR1 WSHSY, CDR2 SAAADI. Unmatched junction bases numbered 4, after V lost 6 bases and J lost 2 bases. In DNA form, the CDR3 reads TGCGCCAGCAGACAGGGGATCGCCTACGAGCAGTACTTC. Protein product: CASRQGIAYEQYF.

This clone was seen more than once but under ten times. The chain couples TRBV6-5 to TRBJ1-2; perhaps TRBD1 as D (6 bases). The CDR3 has 14 residues. V was trimmed by 2 bases and J by 3 bases, leaving 10 bases between them. Looked up from germline, CDR1 is MNHEY and CDR2 is SVGAGI. CDR3 in DNA: TGTGCCAGCAGTTACGGTGGGGGCGACTATGGCTACACCTTC. This gives the protein CASSYGGGDYGYTF.

The chain has TRBV27 and TRBJ1-1, with TRBD1 matching over 7 bases. The CDR3 is 13 amino acids. CDR1 MNHEY and CDR2 SMNVEV come from the germline V gene (reference sequence). J was trimmed by 8 bases and V by 1 base; bases with no gene match: 4. For the CDR3, the DNA is TGTGCCAGCAGTTTATTATCAGGGGGGGAAGCTTTCTTT. This gives the protein CASSLLSGGEAFF.

This chain links TRBV5-6 with TRBJ2-5, with D uncertain. This CDR3 is built from 14 residues. Germline V CDR1 and CDR2: SGHDT, YYEEEE. V lost 2 bases to trimming and J lost 3 bases, with 11 bases between them. The CDR3 region has the DNA TGTGCCAGCAGCTTACCCGGGTCCGAAGAGACCCAGTACTTC. Protein product: CASSLPGSEETQYF.

The chain uses TRBV6-1 and TRBJ2-7, with D maybe TRBD2 (6 bases). Deletions cut 0 bases from V and 4 bases from J, with 16 bases between. Germline V lookup: CDR1 MNHNS, CDR2 SASEGT. The length of the CDR3 is 16 residues. The CDR3 DNA reads TGTGCCAGCAGTGAAGCCCAGGGTGGAGGGCCTTACGAGCAGTACTTC. This encodes CASSEAQGGGPYEQYF.

This clone was counted once. The chain combines TRBV1 with TRBJ2-1; the table's D call, TRBD1, has no DNA check behind it. TRBV1 is reported as a pseudogene. The length of the CDR3 is 20 residues. The CDR3 DNA reads TGCACCAGCAGCCAAGATCAAACGGAGGGGGCGGTGGGGTCCTACAATGAGCAGTTCTTC. Protein sequence: CTSSQDQTEGAVGSYNEQFF.

As concerns this clone: Other DNA sequences within the sample encode an identical CDR3. The chain joins TRBV5-1 to TRBJ2-2; D uncertain. Germline V CDR1 and CDR2: SGHRS, YFSETQ. V dropped 2 bases and J dropped 4 bases, with 6 bases sitting between them. CDR3 size: 13 residues. The CDR3 coding sequence is TGCGCCAGCAGCTTACCGGGCACCGGGGAGCTGTTTTTT. Residues: CASSLPGTGELFF. The full variable domain, with the rest looked up from reference TRBV5-1 and TRBJ2-2, is KAGVTQTPRYLIKTRGQQVTLSCSPISGHRSVSWYQQTPGQGLQFLFEYFSETQRNKGNFPGRFSGRQFSNSRSEMNVSTLELGDSALYLCASSLPGTGELFFGEGSRLTVL.

V is TRBV4-1 and J is TRBJ2-7; unclear D gene. Germline V gene data show CDR1 as MGHRA and CDR2 as YSYEKL. This CDR3 is 15 amino acids long. The ends were cut back, 0 bases at V and 4 bases at J, with 13 bases in the middle. This chain's CDR3 is CASSQESSEEYEQYF. CDR3 DNA: TGCGCCAGCAGCCAAGAATCATCCGAGGAGTACGAGCAGTACTTC.

This CDR3 is CASFSLSGANVLTF. CDR3 bases: TGTGCCAGCTTCTCACTCTCTGGGGCCAACGTCCTGACTTTC. The rearrangement joins TRBV28 to TRBJ2-6; no definite D call. Germline CDR1 reads MDHEN; CDR2 reads SYDVKM. CDR3 length: 14 amino acids. The V gene lost 8 bases and the J gene lost 0 bases, with 8 bases spanning the gap.

The chain recombines TRBV28 with TRBJ1-2, with D tentatively TRBD1 (6 bases). V was cut by 3 bases and J by 4 bases, with 9 bases left in between. The CDR3 length is 13 residues. Germline CDR1 is MDHEN and CDR2 is SYDVKM. The CDR3 region has the DNA TGTGCCAGCAGTTTTCCAGGGGTCTATGGCTACACCTTC. Its protein is CASSFPGVYGYTF.

The chain combines TRBV2 with TRBJ1-2; no definite D call. V was shortened by 1 base and J by 3 bases, with 6 bases between the two germline ends. This CDR3 is built from 13 residues. Germline V gene lookup returns CDR1 SNHLY and CDR2 FYNNEI. The CDR3 region has the DNA TGTGCCAGCAGTGAAGGAGGGTACTATGGCTACACCTTC. Its protein is CASSEGGYYGYTF.

Comments on this clone: The sample contains more than one DNA sequence encoding this CDR3. The CDR3 region has the DNA TGTGCCAGCAGTTGGACAGGAGCTACCTATGGCTACACCTTC. As protein: CASSWTGATYGYTF. The chain is built from TRBV28 and TRBJ1-2, with TRBD1 matching 7 bases. This CDR3 is built from 14 residues. Germline values: CDR1 MDHEN, CDR2 SYDVKM. Trimming at V came to 4 bases and at J to 4 bases, leaving 6 bases not matched to a gene.

The chain joins TRBV29-1 to TRBJ1-1; no reliable D call. Germline-derived CDR1 and CDR2 are SQVTM and ANQGSEA. The V end lost 0 bases, the J end lost 0 bases, and 8 bases lay between the germline ends. The length of the CDR3 is 14 residues. The DNA of the CDR3 is TGCAGCGTTGAAGATAGACACATGAACACTGAAGCTTTCTTT. It translates to CSVEDRHMNTEAFF.

This chain connects TRBV18 to TRBJ1-1; 9 bases agree with TRBD1. V was pared by 4 bases and J by 1 base, with 1 base of the junction left unmatched. Per germline, CDR1 KGHSH and CDR2 LQKENI. The CDR3 consists of 14 residues. CDR3 amino acids: CASSLQGANTEAFF. The CDR3 DNA reads TGTGCCAGCTCACTACAGGGGGCGAACACTGAAGCTTTCTTT. The full variable domain, in which reference TRBV18 and TRBJ1-1 provide the parts outside the CDR3, is NAGVMQNPRHLVRRRGQEARLRCSPMKGHSHVYWYRQLPEEGLKFMVYLQKENIIDESGMPKERFSAEFPKEGPSILRIQQVVRGDSAAYFCASSLQGANTEAFFGQGTRLTVV.

V gene TRBV28 combines with J gene TRBJ2-1; 15 nucleotides match TRBD2. There are 19 residues in the CDR3. Germline values: CDR1 MDHEN, CDR2 SYDVKM. Germline trimming cut 10 bases from V and 4 bases from J; bases unmatched to any gene: 17. Here the CDR3 reads CATHYSGLAGGKTYNEQFF. The CDR3 coding sequence is TGTGCCACCCACTACTCCGGACTAGCGGGGGGGAAGACATACAATGAGCAGTTCTTC.

The V gene is TRBV28, the J gene TRBJ1-1; TRBD1 matches at 9 bases. Germline CDR1 and CDR2: MDHEN and SYDVKM. This CDR3 region has 14 residues. V lost 1 base and J lost 10; bases outside the gene matches: 7. DNA for the CDR3: TGTGCCAGCAGTTTATCCGGACAGGGGCGGGGAGCTTTCTTT. Translating it yields CASSLSGQGRGAFF.

This rearrangement joins TRBV6-5 to TRBJ1-5, with TRBD1 as a possible D gene (5 bases). CDR3 length: 14 amino acids. Germline V gives CDR1 MNHEY, CDR2 SVGAGI. Deletions cut 9 bases from V and 0 bases from J, with 12 bases between. Here the CDR3 reads CASRGGFSNQPQHF. The CDR3 nucleotides read TGTGCCAGTAGGGGAGGGTTTAGCAATCAGCCCCAGCATTTT.

V is TRBV5-8 and J is TRBJ2-4; no firm D call. The V gene's germline CDR1 is SGHTS and CDR2 YDEGEE. Trimming left V 4 bases short and J 0 bases short, with 14 bases between. The CDR3 has 16 amino acids. The CDR3 reads CASSPGPTIAKNIQYF. DNA of the CDR3: TGTGCCAGCAGCCCCGGTCCCACTATAGCCAAAAACATTCAGTACTTC.